This T cell receptor beta chain was retrieved from a study of vaccination and CD4 T cells after COVID-19. Study-wide background: Treatment of control cultures consisted of a CEFX pool, an HIV-1 Nef pool, or no peptide.

For this clonotype: Its antigen is unknown.

CDR3 length equals 14 residues. Treatment of the sample: approximately nine-day PBMC culture with coronavirus spike peptide pools or control peptides (ViraFEST assay). The Oncomine TCR Beta short-read assay was applied to DNA of cultured CD4+ T cells. TCRdb reanalysed the PCR reads using MiXCR and keeps one entry per CDR3 protein. The table lists approximately 16,000 distinct CDR3 sequences, about 35% of them singletons. This TCR derives from a human donor with COVID-19. The rearrangement joins TRBV21-1 to TRBJ2-5; TRBD1, the table's D call, was not compared with the DNA. TRBV21-1 is flagged as a pseudogene. Sequencing was performed on cultured CD4+ T cells from blood. The CDR3 DNA reads as TGTGCCAGCAGCAACGGGGACCCCAGGGAGACCCAGTACTTC. Protein product: CASSNGDPRETQYF.